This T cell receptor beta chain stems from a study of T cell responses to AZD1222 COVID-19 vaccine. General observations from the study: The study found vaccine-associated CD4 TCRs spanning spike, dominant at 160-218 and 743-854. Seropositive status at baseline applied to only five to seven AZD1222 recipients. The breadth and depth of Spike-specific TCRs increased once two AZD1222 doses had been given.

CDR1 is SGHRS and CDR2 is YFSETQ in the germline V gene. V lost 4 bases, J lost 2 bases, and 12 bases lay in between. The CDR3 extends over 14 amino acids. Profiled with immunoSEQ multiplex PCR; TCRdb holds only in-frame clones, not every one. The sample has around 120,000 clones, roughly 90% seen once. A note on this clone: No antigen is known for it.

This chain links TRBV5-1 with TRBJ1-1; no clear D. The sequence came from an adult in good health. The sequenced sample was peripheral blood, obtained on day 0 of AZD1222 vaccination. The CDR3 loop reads CASSPSAPNTEAFF. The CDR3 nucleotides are TGCGCCAGCAGCCCCTCGGCACCAAACACTGAAGCTTTCTTT.